This T cell receptor (beta chain) came from a study of blood T cell repertoires in COVID-19 (TCRdb year 2020). Broadly, across the study: Samples from collaborators originated in the United States, Italy and Spain and spanned both the acute and convalescent phases of COVID-19. The prospective study material was composed of cDNA or gDNA derived from T cells, B-cell-depleted T cells, or PBMCs. Subjects who had been exposed to COVID-19, were actively infected with it, or had recovered from it provided the deeply sampled blood TCRbeta repertoires that made up the dataset. A freely available public database, intended as a resource for researchers studying the immune response to SARS-CoV-2, is where the repertoires were released. Samples were obtained from the ongoing ImmuneRACE study (first 160 participants) and from roughly 1,300 subjects provided by 6 global collaborators. The sample metadata nearly always contained a de-identified subject ID, COVID-19 status, age in years and sex. HLA class I and class II types, where available, came from metadata supplied by the sample provider rather than from assay-based typing. The paper as a whole reports these results and caveats: The amount of clinical and demographic metadata varied by source and participant and was provided uncurated.

TCRbeta CDR3 regions were amplified from genomic DNA by means of the immunoSEQ Assay, a bias-controlled multiplex PCR. On the authors' methods: Within the assay, amplification of reference gene primers was used to estimate how many nucleated cells each sample contained. To quantify the absolute abundance of each unique TCRbeta CDR3 rearrangement, sequence reads were collapsed and filtered. For each sample, productive Simpson clonality was calculated as the square root of Simpson's diversity index over productive rearrangements. Entries here come from immuneACCESS through TCRdb and include only in-frame sequences with V and J called. Some clones fail to appear in such tables; in the studies checked, an unresolved V gene covers under half of the shortfall, and the cause of the remainder is unknown. The DNA was the basis for D and trimming; V, J and clone size are from that table. A total of about 220,000 clones appear in this sample, approximately 85% of them only once. Approximately 2.3% of the sample belongs to the ten largest clones.

Sequences LGHNA (CDR1) and YSLEER (CDR2) are obtained from the germline V gene. Trimming takes 0 bases off V and 8 bases off J; junction bases not matched to a gene: 7. From its cysteine to its phenylalanine, the CDR3 spans 16 amino acids. Only the CDR3 DNA is retained, 48 bases long and in frame from the first base. In regard to this clone: The clone's antigen remains unknown. No quality values exist for individual bases; no much larger clone is one base distant.

At one collaborating source in Seattle, patients were enrolled during active infection and were followed longitudinally through the course of disease. Whole blood was collected in K2EDTA tubes by collaborating institutions according to the institutions' own protocols. For TCRbeta analysis, collaborators shipped samples in one of three forms: frozen whole blood, isolated PBMCs, or DNA extracted from either of those sample types. Here the chain combines TRBV4-3 and TRBJ1-1; a stretch of 12 junction bases matches TRBD1. The origin of this receptor is a woman in her seventies with COVID-19, enrolled during active disease. Sequencing was done on a sample of peripheral blood. The CDR3 is CASSQDPGTGGREAFF. The DNA sequence follows: TGCGCCAGCAGCCAAGACCCCGGGACAGGGGGCAGGGAAGCTTTCTTT.